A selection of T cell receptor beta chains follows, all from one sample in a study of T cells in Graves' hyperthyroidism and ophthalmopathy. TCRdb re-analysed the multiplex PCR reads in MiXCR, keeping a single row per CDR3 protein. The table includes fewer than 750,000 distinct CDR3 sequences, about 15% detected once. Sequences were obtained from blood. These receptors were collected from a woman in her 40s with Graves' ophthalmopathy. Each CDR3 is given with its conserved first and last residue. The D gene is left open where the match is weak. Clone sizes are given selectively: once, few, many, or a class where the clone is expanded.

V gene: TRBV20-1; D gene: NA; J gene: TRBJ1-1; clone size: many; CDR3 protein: CSARDPEENTEAFF; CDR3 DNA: TGCAGTGCTAGAGATCCCGAGGAGAACACTGAAGCTTTCTTT
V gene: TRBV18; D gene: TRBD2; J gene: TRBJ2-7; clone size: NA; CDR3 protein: CASVLAGERREQYF; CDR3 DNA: TGTGCCAGCGTACTAGCGGGAGAACGGCGCGAGCAGTACTTC
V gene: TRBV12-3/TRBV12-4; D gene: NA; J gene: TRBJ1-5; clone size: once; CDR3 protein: CASSLAGRSNQPQHF; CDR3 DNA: TGTGCCAGCAGTTTAGCGGGACGGAGCAATCAGCCCCAGCATTTT
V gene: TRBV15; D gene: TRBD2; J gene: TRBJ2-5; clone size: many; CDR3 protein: CATSTRLAGKETQYF; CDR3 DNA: TGTGCCACCAGCACGAGGCTAGCGGGGAAAGAGACCCAGTACTTC
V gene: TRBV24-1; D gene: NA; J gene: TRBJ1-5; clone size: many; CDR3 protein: CATSDSQTLGNQPQHF; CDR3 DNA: TGTGCCACCAGTGATTCTCAGACCCTAGGCAATCAGCCCCAGCATTTT
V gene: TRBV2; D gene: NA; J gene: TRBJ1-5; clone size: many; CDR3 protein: CASKTDSNQPQHF; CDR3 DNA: TGTGCCAGCAAAACAGATAGCAATCAGCCCCAGCATTTT
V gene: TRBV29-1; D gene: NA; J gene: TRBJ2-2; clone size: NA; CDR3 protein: CSGDTRTGELFF; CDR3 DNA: TGCAGCGGGGACACACGGACCGGGGAGCTGTTTTTT
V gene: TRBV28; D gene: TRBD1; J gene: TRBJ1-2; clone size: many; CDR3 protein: CASRPTGGNGYTF; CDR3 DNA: TGTGCCAGCAGGCCGACAGGGGGGAATGGCTACACCTTC
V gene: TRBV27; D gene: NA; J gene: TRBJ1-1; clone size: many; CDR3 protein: CASSFGVGGNEAFF; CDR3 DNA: TGTGCCAGCAGTTTCGGAGTCGGTGGTAATGAAGCTTTCTTT
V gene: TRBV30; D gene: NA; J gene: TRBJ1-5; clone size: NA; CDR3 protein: CAWSSTIPIPNGAQHF; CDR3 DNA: TGTGCCTGGAGTTCTACAATACCTATACCTAATGGGGCCCAGCATTTT
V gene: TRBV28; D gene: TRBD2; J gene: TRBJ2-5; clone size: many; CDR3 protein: CASSLWWTSGRGETQYF; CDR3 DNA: TGTGCCAGCAGTTTATGGTGGACTAGCGGGAGGGGGGAGACCCAGTACTTC
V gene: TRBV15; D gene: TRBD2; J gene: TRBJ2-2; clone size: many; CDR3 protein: CATSREWALGEGVVTGELFF; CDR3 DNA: TGTGCCACCAGCAGAGAGTGGGCCCTGGGGGAGGGAGTTGTTACCGGGGAGCTGTTTTTT
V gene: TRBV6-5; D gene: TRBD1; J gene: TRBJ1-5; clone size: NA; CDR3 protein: CASSYSDRENQPQHF; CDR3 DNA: TGTGCCAGCAGTTACTCGGACAGGGAGAATCAGCCCCAGCATTTT
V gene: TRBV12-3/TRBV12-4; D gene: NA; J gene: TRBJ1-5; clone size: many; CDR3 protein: CASSPGTTNWPQHF; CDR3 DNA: TGTGCCAGCAGTCCTGGGACAACCAATTGGCCCCAGCATTTT
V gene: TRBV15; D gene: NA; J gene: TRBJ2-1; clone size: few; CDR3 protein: CATSSPGRHPNEQFF; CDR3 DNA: TGTGCCACCAGCAGCCCCGGGCGACACCCCAATGAGCAGTTCTTC
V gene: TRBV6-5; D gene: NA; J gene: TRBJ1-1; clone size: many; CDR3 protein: CASPQGEKGGTEAFF; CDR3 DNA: TGTGCCAGCCCACAAGGAGAGAAAGGGGGCACTGAAGCTTTCTTT
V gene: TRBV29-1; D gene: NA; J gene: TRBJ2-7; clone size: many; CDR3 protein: CSVEVGNEQYF; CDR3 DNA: TGCAGCGTTGAAGTAGGGAACGAGCAGTACTTC
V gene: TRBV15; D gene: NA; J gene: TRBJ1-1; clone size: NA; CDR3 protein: CATSSPTGQNTEAFF; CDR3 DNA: TGTGCCACCAGCAGTCCGACCGGACAGAACACTGAAGCTTTCTTT
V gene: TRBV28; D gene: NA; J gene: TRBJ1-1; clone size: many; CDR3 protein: CASSFPDRYEAFF; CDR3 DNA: TGTGCCAGCAGTTTCCCTGACAGGTACGAAGCTTTCTTT
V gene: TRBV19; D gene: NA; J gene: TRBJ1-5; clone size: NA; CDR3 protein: CASSIIGRVRYQPQHF; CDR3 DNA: TGTGCCAGTAGTATCATCGGCAGGGTGAGATACCAGCCCCAGCATTTT
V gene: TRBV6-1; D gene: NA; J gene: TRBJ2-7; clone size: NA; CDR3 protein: CASSRGGNEQYF; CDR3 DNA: TGTGCCAGCTCAAGGGGAGGTAACGAGCAGTACTTC
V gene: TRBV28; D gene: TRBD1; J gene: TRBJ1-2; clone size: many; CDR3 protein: CASSTGQGYGYTF; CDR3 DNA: TGTGCCAGCAGTACGGGACAGGGCTATGGCTACACCTTC
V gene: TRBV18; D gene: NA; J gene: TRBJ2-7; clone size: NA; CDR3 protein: CASSFTATYEQYF; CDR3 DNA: TGTGCCAGCTCATTCACAGCAACCTACGAGCAGTACTTC
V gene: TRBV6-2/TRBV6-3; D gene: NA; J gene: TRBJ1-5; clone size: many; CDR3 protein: CASSYSNFFGNQPQHF; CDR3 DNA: TGTGCCAGCAGTTACTCGAACTTTTTCGGCAATCAGCCCCAGCATTTT
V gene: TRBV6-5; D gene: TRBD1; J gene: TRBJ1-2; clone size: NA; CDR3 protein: CASSYSGQRNYGYTF; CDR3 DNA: TGTGCCAGCAGTTACTCGGGACAGAGGAACTATGGCTACACCTTC
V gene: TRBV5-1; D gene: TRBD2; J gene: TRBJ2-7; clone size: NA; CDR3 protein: CASSVSGGPYEQYF; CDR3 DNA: TGCGCCAGCAGCGTTAGCGGGGGGCCCTACGAGCAGTACTTC
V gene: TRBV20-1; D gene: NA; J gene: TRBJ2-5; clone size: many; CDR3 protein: CSAGNDMQETQYF; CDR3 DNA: TGCAGTGCTGGGAACGACATGCAAGAGACCCAGTACTTC
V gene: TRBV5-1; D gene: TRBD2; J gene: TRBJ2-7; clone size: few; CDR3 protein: CASSLSTGQRSSGRAYEQYF; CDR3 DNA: TGCGCCAGCAGCTTGAGTACGGGACAGAGATCTAGCGGGAGGGCCTACGAGCAGTACTTC
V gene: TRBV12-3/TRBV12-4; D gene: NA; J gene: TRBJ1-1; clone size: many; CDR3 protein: CASSLEWAEAFF; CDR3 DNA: TGTGCCAGCAGTTTAGAATGGGCTGAAGCTTTCTTT
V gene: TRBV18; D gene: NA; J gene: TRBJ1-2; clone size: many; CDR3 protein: CASSPDRSYGYTF; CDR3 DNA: TGTGCCAGCTCGCCCGACAGGAGCTATGGCTACACCTTC
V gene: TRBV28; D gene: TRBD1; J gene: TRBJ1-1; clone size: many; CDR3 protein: CASREGTASLGTEAFF; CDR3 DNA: TGTGCCAGCAGGGAAGGGACAGCCTCCCTGGGTACTGAAGCTTTCTTT
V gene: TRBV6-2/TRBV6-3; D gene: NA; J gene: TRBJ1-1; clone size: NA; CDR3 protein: CASSLYSRGTEAFF; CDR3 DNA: TGTGCCAGCAGTCTGTACAGTCGTGGAACTGAAGCTTTCTTT
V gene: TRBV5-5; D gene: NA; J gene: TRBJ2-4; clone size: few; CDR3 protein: CASSSEKNIQYF; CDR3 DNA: TGTGCCAGCAGCTCCGAAAAAAACATTCAGTACTTC
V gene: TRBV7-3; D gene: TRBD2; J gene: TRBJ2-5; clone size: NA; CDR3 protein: CASSLRGGSLETQYF; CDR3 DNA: TGTGCCAGCAGCTTACGGGGCGGGAGTCTAGAGACCCAGTACTTC
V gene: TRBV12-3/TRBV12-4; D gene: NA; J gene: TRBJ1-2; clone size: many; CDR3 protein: CASSRPGTSNYGYTF; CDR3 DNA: TGTGCCAGCAGTCGTCCCGGGACTTCTAACTATGGCTACACCTTC
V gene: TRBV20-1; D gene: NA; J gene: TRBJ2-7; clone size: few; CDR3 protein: CSAGRGVSYEQYF; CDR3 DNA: TGCAGTGCGGGGCGCGGGGTCTCCTACGAGCAGTACTTC
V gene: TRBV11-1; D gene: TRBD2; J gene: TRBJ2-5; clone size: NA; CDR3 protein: CASSHAQGLAGLETQYF; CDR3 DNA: TGTGCCAGCAGCCATGCCCAAGGGCTAGCGGGGTTAGAGACCCAGTACTTC
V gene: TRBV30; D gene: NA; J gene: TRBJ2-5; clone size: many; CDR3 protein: CARTPFGTGWETQYF; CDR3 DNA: TGTGCCCGGACCCCATTTGGGACGGGTTGGGAGACCCAGTACTTC
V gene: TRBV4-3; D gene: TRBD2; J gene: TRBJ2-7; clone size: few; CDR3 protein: CASSQDTGGGGEQYF; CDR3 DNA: TGCGCCAGCAGCCAAGATACCGGGGGGGGAGGCGAGCAGTACTTC
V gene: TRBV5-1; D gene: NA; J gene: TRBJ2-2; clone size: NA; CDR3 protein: CASSFGSGNTGELFF; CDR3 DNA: TGCGCCAGCAGCTTTGGTAGCGGGAACACCGGGGAGCTGTTTTTT
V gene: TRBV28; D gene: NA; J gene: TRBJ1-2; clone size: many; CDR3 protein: CASSMDILGYTF; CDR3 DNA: TGTGCCAGCAGTATGGACATTTTGGGCTACACCTTC
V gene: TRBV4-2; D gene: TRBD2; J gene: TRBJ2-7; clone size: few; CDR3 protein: CASSQEKTSGAYEQYF; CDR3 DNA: TGTGCCAGCAGCCAGGAAAAGACTAGCGGGGCCTACGAGCAGTACTTC
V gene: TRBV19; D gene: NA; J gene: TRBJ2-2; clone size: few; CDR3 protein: CASSGYNTGELFF; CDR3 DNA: TGTGCCAGTAGTGGCTACAACACCGGGGAGCTGTTTTTT
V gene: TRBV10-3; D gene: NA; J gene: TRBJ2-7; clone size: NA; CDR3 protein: CAISGPGYEQYF; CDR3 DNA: TGTGCCATCAGTGGACCCGGCTACGAGCAGTACTTC
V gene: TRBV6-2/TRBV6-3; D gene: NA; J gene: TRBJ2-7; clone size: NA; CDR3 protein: CASRTEDSPLTYEQYF; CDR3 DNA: TGTGCCAGCAGGACAGAGGATTCCCCTTTAACCTACGAGCAGTACTTC
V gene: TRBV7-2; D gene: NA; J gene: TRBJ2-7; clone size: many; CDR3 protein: CASSLKWGRPYEQYF; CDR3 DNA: TGTGCCAGCAGCTTAAAGTGGGGGCGTCCGTACGAGCAGTACTTC
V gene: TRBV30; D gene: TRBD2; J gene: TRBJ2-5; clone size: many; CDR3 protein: CAWSSGGETQYF; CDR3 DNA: TGTGCCTGGAGTTCGGGAGGAGAGACCCAGTACTTC
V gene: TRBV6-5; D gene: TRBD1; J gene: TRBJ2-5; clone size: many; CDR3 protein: CASSRGTGEETQYF; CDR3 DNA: TGTGCCAGCAGTCGGGGGACAGGGGAAGAGACCCAGTACTTC
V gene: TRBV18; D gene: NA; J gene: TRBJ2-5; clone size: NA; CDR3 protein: CASSPPMGETQYF; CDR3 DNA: TGTGCCAGCTCACCACCGATGGGCGAGACCCAGTACTTC
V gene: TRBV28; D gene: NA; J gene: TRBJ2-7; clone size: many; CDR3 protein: CASSSTRLYF; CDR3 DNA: TGTGCCAGCAGTTCCACTCGACTGTACTTC